The 4 T cell receptor beta chains in this list originate from one sample, sequenced in a study of PD-1 blockade in classical Hodgkin lymphoma. Sequencing was performed with immunoSEQ multiplex PCR; in TCRdb, only in-frame clones are kept and a portion is missing. The data contain 90,000 to 95,000 clones, 89% of them seen just once; the ten biggest clones take up around 10%. In every patient, relapse followed autologous stem cell transplantation, while exposure to brentuximab vedotin differed. The source was peripheral blood mononuclear cells (PBMCs), collected before the second cycle of nivolumab. The receptor source for this set is a human donor with classical Hodgkin lymphoma.

The CDR3 DNA reads as TGTGCCAGCAGTTTTCCCGGGGCAGGGCGAGAGACCCAGTACTTC. Its protein is CASSFPGAGRETQYF. V usage is TRBV28 and J usage is TRBJ2-5; the D call may be TRBD1 or TRBD2 (5 bases each). This CDR3 comprises 15 residues. V gave up 3 bases and J gave up 4 bases, with 15 bases separating them. Germline V gene lookup returns CDR1 MDHEN and CDR2 SYDVKM.

This clone occurred once. This sequence joins TRBV7-9 and TRBJ2-1; 10 nucleotides align to TRBD2. The CDR3 extends over 15 amino acids. Germline V gene sequence: CDR1 SEHNR, CDR2 FQNEAQ (reference sequence). J was trimmed by 2 bases and V by 7 bases; bases with no gene match: 5. The CDR3 region is CASIPSGGTYNEQFF. The CDR3 DNA is TGTGCCAGCATCCCTAGCGGGGGCACCTACAATGAGCAGTTCTTC.

J is TRBJ2-7 and V is TRBV2; D ambiguous. This CDR3 is built from 14 residues. Germline V gene sequence: CDR1 SNHLY, CDR2 FYNNEI. V was clipped by 0 bases and J by 4 bases, with 10 bases between them. DNA for the CDR3: TGTGCCAGCAGTGAAGCGCTCGGCAGTTACGAGCAGTACTTC. It yields the protein CASSEALGSYEQYF.

This chain links TRBV11-2 with TRBJ2-5; 8 positions match TRBD2. Germline lookup yields CDR1 SGHAT and CDR2 FQNNGV. V was pared by 2 bases and J by 2 bases, with 4 bases of the junction left unmatched. There are 15 residues in the CDR3. The CDR3 nucleotides read TGTGCCAGCAGCTTAATAGCGGGGCAACAAGAGACCCAGTACTTC. Its translation: CASSLIAGQQETQYF.